In this sample, the clone carrying this TCR beta chain turned up a few times. Its target is unknown. The data belong to a study of early T cells in non-severe SARS-CoV-2 infection. As for the study in general: Chains from this unsorted whole-blood bulk RNA could not be paired.

CDR3 length: 15 amino acids. The germline gives CDR1 SEHNR, CDR2 FQNEAQ (reference sequence). V lost 5 bases and J 6 bases, leaving 20 bases between the germline ends. Study results and caveats: In VDJdb matching, anti-spike CD8 responses were favored while private and CD4 specificities went missing.

Molecules of cDNA were individually given unique molecular identifiers that were attached to them. Each CDR3 protein is one row after TCRdb ran MiXCR on the 5' RACE reads. The sample has just under 85,000 distinct CDR3 sequences, roughly a tenth seen once; the top ten hold around 8%. The specimen was whole blood, collected at baseline. The origin of this receptor is an adult who was a healthcare worker with PCR-confirmed SARS-CoV-2 infection or an uninfected control (not recorded which). This chain links TRBV7-9 with TRBJ2-7; D uncertain. The CDR3 DNA reads TGTGCCAGCAGCGGTAGCTTGGGTTCCCGCAGCGAGCAGTACTTC. As protein: CASSGSLGSRSEQYF.